The 27 T cell receptor beta chains in this list originate from one sample, sequenced in a study of shared clonotypes between healthy human individuals (dated by TCRdb to the early 2020s). The receptor library was made with the immunoSEQ multiplex PCR assay. TCRdb obtained this table from immuneACCESS and retained in-frame rearrangements with V and J assigned. These tables miss some clones; where compared with another copy, unresolved V genes account for less than half of the shortfall, and the remainder is unexplained. This sample gives some 1,900,000 clones in total; about 95% of them show up just once. The top ten clones comprise approximately 1% of the sample. For the CD8 naive samples, CD45RO-negative cells were positively selected for CCR7, yielding a CD45RA+CCR7+ population from which TemRA cells were excluded. Sequencing was performed on naive CD8+ T cells sorted from blood. Read against the paper, the sample's cell subset or site label means: CD45RA+CCR7+. The source of these receptors is a young man in good health.

Points on this clone: The sample holds other DNA sequences that translate to the same CDR3. This chain links TRBV7-2 with TRBJ2-3; 14 positions match TRBD2. Germline loops: CDR1 SGHTA, CDR2 FQGNSA. The CDR3 has 17 amino acids. The J segment lost 3 bases and the V segment lost 5 bases, leaving 7 bases of the junction unmatched. In DNA, the CDR3 is TGTGCCAGCAGCCCGGGACTAGCGGGAGTTGAGACAGATACGCAGTATTTT. Translated, it gives CASSPGLAGVETDTQYF.

The chain is built from TRBV5-6 and TRBJ1-4, with TRBD1 matching 8 bases. Germline V lookup: CDR1 SGHDT, CDR2 YYEEEE. The V and J ends lost 2 bases and 5 bases, in that order; junction bases with no gene match: 5. The CDR3 consists of 15 residues. CDR3 sequence (DNA): TGTGCCAGCAGCTTCGTCACAGGGGGAAATGAAAAACTGTTTTTT. Protein sequence: CASSFVTGGNEKLFF.

The chain recombines TRBV27 with TRBJ2-7; 10 nucleotides line up with TRBD2. The germline V gene has CDR1 MNHEY and CDR2 SMNVEV (reference sequence). The J segment lost 5 bases and the V segment lost 5 bases, leaving 6 bases of the junction unmatched. The CDR3 loop spans 14 amino acids. The CDR3 DNA reads as TGTGCCAGCAGTCTAGCGGGAGTTGGCCACGAGCAGTACTTC. Translation gives CASSLAGVGHEQYF.

This sequence joins TRBV2 and TRBJ2-7; D might be TRBD1 (6 bases). The CDR3 consists of 15 residues. CDR1 and CDR2 (germline): SNHLY, FYNNEI. V was trimmed by 4 bases and J by 0 bases, leaving 13 bases between them. CDR3 nucleotide sequence: TGTGCCAGCAGTGCCAACAGGGTCGGCTCCTACGAGCAGTACTTC. Amino acids: CASSANRVGSYEQYF.

This chain links TRBV7-9 with TRBJ2-7; D not resolved. CDR3 length: 14 amino acids. V was trimmed by 7 bases and J by 7 bases, leaving 20 bases between them. Germline V CDR1 and CDR2: SEHNR, FQNEAQ (reference sequence). CDR3 loop: CASTFTETVDEQYF. The CDR3 nucleotides read TGTGCCAGCACCTTTACAGAGACGGTGGATGAGCAGTACTTC. The whole variable domain, filled in from reference TRBV7-9 and TRBJ2-7, reads DTGVSQNPRHKITKRGQNVTFRCDPISEHNRLYWYRQTLGQGPEFLTYFQNEAQLEKSRLLSDRFSAERPKGSFSTLEIQRTEQGDSAMYLCASTFTETVDEQYFGPGTRLTVT.

The chain links TRBV27 to TRBJ2-1, with D possibly TRBD1 on 6 matching bases. Germline CDR1 and CDR2: MNHEY and SMNVEV (reference sequence). V lost 3 bases and J 0 bases, leaving 9 bases between the germline ends. The CDR3 covers 15 residues. CDR3 sequence reads: CASSFQGPSYNEQFF. The CDR3 DNA sequence: TGTGCCAGCAGTTTTCAGGGGCCCTCCTACAATGAGCAGTTCTTC.

This chain links TRBV7-8 with TRBJ1-6; the D is unclear. Germline V gene sequence: CDR1 SGHVS, CDR2 FQNEAQ. Deletions cut 2 bases from V and 4 bases from J, with 15 bases between. The CDR3 has 17 amino acids. The CDR3 nucleotides read TGTGCCAGCAGCTTAATGTTGGTGGGAGAATATAATTCACCCCTCCACTTT. Translating it yields CASSLMLVGEYNSPLHF. The full variable domain, its missing parts supplied by reference TRBV7-8 and TRBJ1-6, is GAGVSQSPRYKVAKRGQDVALRCDPISGHVSLFWYQQALGQGPEFLTYFQNEAQLDKSGLPSDRFFAERPEGSVSTLKIQRTQQEDSAVYLCASSLMLVGEYNSPLHFGNGTRLTVT.

The V call is TRBV13, the J call TRBJ2-7; D gene uncertain. This CDR3 is built from 16 residues. The germline V gene encodes CDR1 PRHDT and CDR2 FYEKMQ (reference sequence). The ends were cut back, 2 bases at V and 6 bases at J, with 20 bases in the middle. The CDR3 DNA reads as TGTGCCAGCAGCTTATTTTCGGAAGGGAATTTTGGCGAGCAGTACTTC. It specifies CASSLFSEGNFGEQYF.

As regards this clone: This specimen includes other DNA sequences encoding the same CDR3. The CDR3 nucleotides read TGTGCCAGCAGTTCAGCCTACTATGGCTACACCTTC. Amino acid sequence: CASSSAYYGYTF. The genes are TRBV7-9 and TRBJ1-2; no clear D gene. The V end lost 6 bases, the J end lost 3 bases, and 8 bases lay between the germline ends. The CDR3 runs 12 residues. CDR1 is SEHNR and CDR2 is FQNEAQ in the germline V gene (reference sequence).

The V gene is TRBV13, the J gene TRBJ1-2, with 9 bases fitting TRBD1. The CDR3 covers 14 residues. J lost 2 bases, V lost 5 bases, and 3 bases had no gene match. Germline CDR1 reads PRHDT; CDR2 reads FYEKMQ (reference sequence). This chain's CDR3 is CASSVGQGNYGYTF. The CDR3 nucleotides are TGTGCCAGCAGCGTCGGACAGGGGAACTATGGCTACACCTTC.

The chain recombines TRBV2 with TRBJ2-7; TRBD1 aligns across 7 bases. The CDR3 is 15 amino acids. Germline CDR1 is SNHLY and CDR2 is FYNNEI. The junction had 6 bases not matched to a gene; V was cut back by 1 base and J by 3 bases. In DNA, the CDR3 is TGTGCCAGCAGTGAAGGTGGACAGGCCGACTACGAGCAGTACTTC. Its protein is CASSEGGQADYEQYF.

The chain uses TRBV11-2 and TRBJ2-7; TRBD2 matches 7 bases. With 2 bases clipped from V and 1 base from J, the junction kept 5 bases outside the gene matches. CDR3 length equals 15 residues. The V gene's germline CDR1 is SGHAT and CDR2 FQNNGV. The CDR3 nucleotides read TGTGCCAGCAGCTTATCGCCAGCGGGGTCCTACGAGCAGTACTTC. Amino acid sequence: CASSLSPAGSYEQYF.

The chain couples TRBV2 to TRBJ2-5; 8 bases are a match to TRBD2. The CDR3 runs to 16 residues. Looked up from germline, CDR1 is SNHLY and CDR2 is FYNNEI. The J segment lost 6 bases and the V segment lost 2 bases, leaving 11 bases of the junction unmatched. The DNA for the CDR3 is TGTGCCAGCAGTGAATTCGATAGCGGGAACCCCAAGACCCAGTACTTC. Protein product: CASSEFDSGNPKTQYF.

This chain connects TRBV6-5 to TRBJ1-4; possible D gene TRBD1, 5 bases. Germline V lookup: CDR1 MNHEY, CDR2 SVGAGI. The CDR3 length is 14 residues. The ends were cut back, 7 bases at V and 6 bases at J, with 15 bases in the middle. CDR3: CASKGIGTDEKLFF. The DNA for the CDR3 is TGTGCCAGCAAGGGTATCGGGACGGATGAAAAACTGTTTTTT.

The chain uses TRBV9 and TRBJ1-1; D not certain. There are 14 residues in the CDR3. Trimming left V 3 bases short and J 1 base short, with 10 bases between. Germline-derived CDR1 and CDR2 are SGDLS and YYNGEE. CDR3 nucleotides: TGTGCCAGCAGCGGGATGGGGAAGAACACTGAAGCTTTCTTT. It yields the protein CASSGMGKNTEAFF.

J is TRBJ1-5 and V is TRBV2, with D possibly TRBD1 on 5 matching bases. From germline, CDR1 is SNHLY and CDR2 FYNNEI. This CDR3 region has 19 residues. V was cut by 2 bases and J by 0 bases, with 20 bases left in between. CDR3 sequence (DNA): TGTGCCAGCAGTGAACCGGTCGTAACAGGAGATTATAGCAATCAGCCCCAGCATTTT. Protein sequence: CASSEPVVTGDYSNQPQHF.

In the case of this clone: Other DNA sequences in this specimen translate into the identical CDR3. This chain connects TRBV7-9 to TRBJ2-1; D not certain. The CDR3 extends over 13 amino acids. CDR1 and CDR2 (germline): SEHNR, FQNEAQ (reference sequence). V was shortened by 5 bases and J by 6 bases, with 11 bases between the two germline ends. In nucleotides, the CDR3 is TGTGCCAGCAGCCCAGGACCCCTCAATGAGCAGTTCTTC. It yields the protein CASSPGPLNEQFF. The variable domain in full, completed from reference TRBV7-9 and TRBJ2-1, reads DTGVSQNPRHKITKRGQNVTFRCDPISEHNRLYWYRQTLGQGPEFLTYFQNEAQLEKSRLLSDRFSAERPKGSFSTLEIQRTEQGDSAMYLCASSPGPLNEQFFGPGTRLTVL.

The J gene is TRBJ2-1, the V gene TRBV7-8, with 9 bases matching TRBD2. CDR3 length: 18 amino acids. Trimming at V came to 3 bases and at J to 0 bases, leaving 9 bases not matched to a gene. Germline V CDR1 and CDR2: SGHVS, FQNEAQ. CDR3 in DNA: TGTGCCAGCAGCTTGGGTCTAGCGGGACGGAGCTCCTACAATGAGCAGTTCTTC. As protein: CASSLGLAGRSSYNEQFF.

V is TRBV7-6 and J is TRBJ2-7; TRBD1 is a possible D gene (5 bases). Between the trimmed V and J ends, which lost 11 bases and 1 base, there was a span of 15 bases. In germline, CDR1 is SGHVS, CDR2 FNYEAQ. The CDR3 length is 13 residues. CDR3 sequence (DNA): TGTGCCTCCGCTCGTCAGGGATCCTACGAGCAGTACTTC. It specifies CASARQGSYEQYF.

J is TRBJ2-3 and V is TRBV5-1, with no clear D. Germline V lookup: CDR1 SGHRS, CDR2 YFSETQ. This CDR3 has 15 residues. Trimming took off 1 base at V and 1 base at J, with 10 bases between the two ends. CDR3 DNA sequence: TGCGCCAGCAGCTTGTTACCTTCTGGCACAGATACGCAGTATTTT. Residues: CASSLLPSGTDTQYF.

This clone appeared once. Given the absence of the conserved phenylalanine or tryptophan at the CDR3 end, a read error is likely. The limits of the CDR3 on the DNA are not certain, so only TCRdb's listed CDR3 is given. The genes are TRBV2 and TRBJ2-7; TRBD2, the D gene given by the table, was not confirmed from the DNA. Germline values: CDR1 SNHLY, CDR2 FYNNEI. With termini counted, the CDR3 has 14 amino acids. The CDR3 here is CASGRPGLAGTPLS.

The gene calls are TRBV7-9 and TRBJ2-7; D might be TRBD2 (5 bases). Germline V gene data show CDR1 as SEHNR and CDR2 as FQNEAQ (reference sequence). This CDR3 contains 18 residues. Trimming cost V 10 bases and J 0 bases, with 28 bases left between them. The CDR3 region has the DNA TGTGCCATCCAGTTCCAGAGCAATGGGAGACTGAACTCCTACGAGCAGTACTTC. Translation gives CAIQFQSNGRLNSYEQYF.

The V and J genes are TRBV7-9 and TRBJ2-7; D could derive from TRBD1 or TRBD2 (5 bases each). The CDR3 is 15 amino acids. Germline CDR1 SEHNR, CDR2 FQNEAQ (reference sequence). Deletions cut 5 bases from V and 2 bases from J, with 16 bases between. In DNA, the CDR3 is TGTGCCAGCAGCGGGACGGGGACCAACCCCTACGAGCAGTACTTC. Translation: CASSGTGTNPYEQYF.

This rearrangement joins TRBV7-3 to TRBJ1-5, with D possibly matching TRBD1 (6 bases). This CDR3 is built from 14 residues. Germline V gene sequence: CDR1 SGHTA, CDR2 FQGTGA. Trimming took off 4 bases at V and 5 bases at J, with 12 bases between the two ends. CDR3 protein: CASSSSRGDQPQHF. In DNA form, the CDR3 reads TGTGCCAGCAGCTCCTCGAGGGGGGATCAGCCCCAGCATTTT. Based on the CDR3 plus reference TRBV7-3 and TRBJ1-5, the full variable domain is GAGVSQTPSNKVTEKGKYVELRCDPISGHTALYWYRQSLGQGPEFLIYFQGTGAADDSGLPNDRFFAVRPEGSVSTLKIQRTERGDSAVYLCASSSSRGDQPQHFGDGTRLSIL.

This clone was seen a single time. The chain uses TRBV7-9 and TRBJ1-1; 7 bases fit TRBD1. V shed 1 base and J 4 bases; nucleotides not matched to a gene: 6. This CDR3 has 15 residues. CDR1 is SEHNR and CDR2 is FQNEAQ in the germline V gene (reference sequence). For the CDR3, the DNA is TGTGCCAGCAGCTTAGGACAGGGTCTGGGCACTGAAGCTTTCTTT. This codes for CASSLGQGLGTEAFF.

The chain uses TRBV4-1 and TRBJ2-7; D is uncertain. V gave up 4 bases and J gave up 3 bases, with 13 bases separating them. Germline V gene data show CDR1 as MGHRA and CDR2 as YSYEKL. The CDR3 covers 14 residues. CDR3 bases: TGCGCCAGCAGCCTCAAGGAGACGAGCTACGAGCAGTACTTC. It encodes CASSLKETSYEQYF.

This clone was detected a few times. The gene calls are TRBV7-9 and TRBJ2-5; D not certain. From germline, CDR1 is SEHNR and CDR2 FQNEAQ (reference sequence). The CDR3 consists of 13 residues. Between the trimmed V and J ends, which lost 5 bases and 3 bases, there was a span of 10 bases. CDR3 region: CASSPPREETQYF. DNA of the CDR3: TGTGCCAGCAGCCCTCCCCGAGAAGAGACCCAGTACTTC.